The entry below describes one TCR beta chain. Assay: immunoSEQ multiplex PCR; the TCRdb copy retains only in-frame clones and omits some. The repertoire has about 17,000 clones, about 85% of them found once; the top ten carry roughly 9.6%. The entry originates in a study of T cell changes during pregnancy in multiple sclerosis. The TCR originated in a female donor with multiple sclerosis, enrolled in a pregnancy study. This sample comprised CD8+ T cells from peripheral blood mononuclear cells, obtained after pregnancy.

CDR3 residues: CASHRDRDDNEQFF. CDR3 bases: TGTGCCAGCCACCGGGACAGGGACGACAATGAGCAGTTCTTC. The V call is TRBV19, the J call TRBJ2-1; TRBD1 matches 9 bases. The length of the CDR3 is 14 residues. Losses at the gene ends were 9 bases for V and 5 bases for J; bases not matched to a gene: 8. CDR1 and CDR2 from the germline V gene are LNHDA and SQIVND (reference sequence).